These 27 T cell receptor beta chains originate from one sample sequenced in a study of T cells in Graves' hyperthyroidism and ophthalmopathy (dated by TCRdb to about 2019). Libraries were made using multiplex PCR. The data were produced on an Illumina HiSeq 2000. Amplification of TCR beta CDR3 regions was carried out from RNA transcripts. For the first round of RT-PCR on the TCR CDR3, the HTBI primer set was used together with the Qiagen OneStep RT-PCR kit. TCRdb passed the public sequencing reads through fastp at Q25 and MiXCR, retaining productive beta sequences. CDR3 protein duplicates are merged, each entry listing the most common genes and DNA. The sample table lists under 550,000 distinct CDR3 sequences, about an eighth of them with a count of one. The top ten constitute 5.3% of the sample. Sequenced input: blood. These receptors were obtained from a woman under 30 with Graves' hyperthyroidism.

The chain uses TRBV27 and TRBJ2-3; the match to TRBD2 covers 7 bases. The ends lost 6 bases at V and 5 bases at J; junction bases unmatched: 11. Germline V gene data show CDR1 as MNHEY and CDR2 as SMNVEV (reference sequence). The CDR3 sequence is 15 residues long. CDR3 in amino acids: CASSSTGVAGDTQYF. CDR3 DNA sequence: TGTGCCAGCAGCTCGACCGGGGTAGCGGGAGATACGCAGTATTTT.

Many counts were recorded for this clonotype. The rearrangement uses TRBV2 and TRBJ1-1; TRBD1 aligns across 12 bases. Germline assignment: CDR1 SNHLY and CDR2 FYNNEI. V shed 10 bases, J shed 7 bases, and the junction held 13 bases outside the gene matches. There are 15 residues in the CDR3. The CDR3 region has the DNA TGTGCCACCACCCTTGGGACAGGGGGCGCATATGAAGCTTTCTTT. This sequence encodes CATTLGTGGAYEAFF.

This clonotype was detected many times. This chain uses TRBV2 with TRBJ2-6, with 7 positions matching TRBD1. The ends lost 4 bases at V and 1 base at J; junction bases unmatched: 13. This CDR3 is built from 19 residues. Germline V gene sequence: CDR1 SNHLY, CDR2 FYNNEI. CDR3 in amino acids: CASSAQTGFGGSGANVLTF. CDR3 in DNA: TGTGCCAGCAGTGCCCAGACAGGGTTCGGCGGTTCTGGGGCCAACGTCCTGACTTTC.

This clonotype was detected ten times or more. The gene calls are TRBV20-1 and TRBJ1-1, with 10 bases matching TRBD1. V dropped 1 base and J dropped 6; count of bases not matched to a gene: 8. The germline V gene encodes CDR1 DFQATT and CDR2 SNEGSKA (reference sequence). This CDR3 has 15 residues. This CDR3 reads CSARGTRQGAAEAFF. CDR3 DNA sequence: TGCAGTGCTAGAGGGACCAGACAGGGGGCCGCTGAAGCTTTCTTT.

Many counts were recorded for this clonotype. CDR3 protein: CASSFSYTEAFF. The CDR3 DNA sequence: TGTGCCAGCAGCTTTTCATACACTGAAGCTTTCTTT. The chain couples TRBV7-2 to TRBJ1-1; unclear D gene. V gave up 3 bases and J gave up 3 bases, with 5 bases separating them. This CDR3 is built from 12 residues. Germline V gives CDR1 SGHTA, CDR2 FQGNSA.

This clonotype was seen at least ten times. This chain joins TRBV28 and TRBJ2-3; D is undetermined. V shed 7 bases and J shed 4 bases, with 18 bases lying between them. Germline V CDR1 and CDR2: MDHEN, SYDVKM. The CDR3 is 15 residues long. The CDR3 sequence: CASTPGSYPPDTQYF. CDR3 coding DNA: TGTGCCAGCACCCCTGGGTCCTACCCCCCAGATACGCAGTATTTT.

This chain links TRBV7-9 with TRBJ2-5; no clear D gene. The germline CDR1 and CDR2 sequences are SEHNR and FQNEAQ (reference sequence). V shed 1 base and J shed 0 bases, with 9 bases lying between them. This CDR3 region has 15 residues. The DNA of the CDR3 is TGTGCCAGCAGCTTAGAGGCTGGCTACCAAGAGACCCAGTACTTC. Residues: CASSLEAGYQETQYF.

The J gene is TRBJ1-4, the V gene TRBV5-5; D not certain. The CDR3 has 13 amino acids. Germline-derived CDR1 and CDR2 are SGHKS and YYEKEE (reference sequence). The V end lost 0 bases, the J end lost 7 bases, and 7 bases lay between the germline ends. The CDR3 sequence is CASSLASGEKLFF. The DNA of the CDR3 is TGTGCCAGCAGCTTGGCCTCCGGTGAAAAACTGTTTTTT.

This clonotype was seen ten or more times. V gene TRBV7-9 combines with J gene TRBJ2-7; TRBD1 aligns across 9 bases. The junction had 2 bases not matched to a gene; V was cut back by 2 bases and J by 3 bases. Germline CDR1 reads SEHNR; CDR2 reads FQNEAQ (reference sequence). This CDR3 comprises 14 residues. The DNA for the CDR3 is TGTGCCAGCAGCTTAAGGACAGGGGACTACGAGCAGTACTTC. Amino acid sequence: CASSLRTGDYEQYF.

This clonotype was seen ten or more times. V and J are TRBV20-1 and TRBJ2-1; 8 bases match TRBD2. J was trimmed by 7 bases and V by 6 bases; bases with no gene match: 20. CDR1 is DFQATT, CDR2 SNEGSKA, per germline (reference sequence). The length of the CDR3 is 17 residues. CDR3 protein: CSAPLLMWREVYNEQFF. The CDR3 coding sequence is TGCAGTGCGCCTCTCCTAATGTGGCGGGAGGTGTATAATGAGCAGTTCTTC.

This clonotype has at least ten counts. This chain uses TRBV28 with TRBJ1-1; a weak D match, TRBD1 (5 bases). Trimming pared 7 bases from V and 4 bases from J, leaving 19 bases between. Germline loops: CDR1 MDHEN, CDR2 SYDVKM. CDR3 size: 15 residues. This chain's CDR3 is CASTPPRTWSTEAFF. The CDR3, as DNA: TGTGCCAGCACCCCCCCCAGGACATGGTCCACTGAAGCTTTCTTT.

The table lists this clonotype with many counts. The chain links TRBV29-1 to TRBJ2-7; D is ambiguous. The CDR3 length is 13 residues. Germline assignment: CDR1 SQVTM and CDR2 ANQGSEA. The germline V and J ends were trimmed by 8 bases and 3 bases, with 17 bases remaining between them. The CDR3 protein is CSPKAENRYEQYF. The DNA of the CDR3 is TGCAGCCCTAAGGCGGAGAACCGCTACGAGCAGTACTTC.

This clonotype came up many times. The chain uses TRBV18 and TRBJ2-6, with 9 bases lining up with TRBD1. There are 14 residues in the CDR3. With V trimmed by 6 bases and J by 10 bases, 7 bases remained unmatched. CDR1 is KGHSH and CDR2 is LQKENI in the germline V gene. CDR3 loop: CASSTDRGENVLTF. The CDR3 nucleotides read TGTGCCAGCTCGACGGACAGGGGTGAAAACGTCCTGACTTTC. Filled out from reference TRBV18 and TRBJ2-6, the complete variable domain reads NAGVMQNPRHLVRRRGQEARLRCSPMKGHSHVYWYRQLPEEGLKFMVYLQKENIIDESGMPKERFSAEFPKEGPSILRIQQVVRGDSAAYFCASSTDRGENVLTFGAGSRLTVL.

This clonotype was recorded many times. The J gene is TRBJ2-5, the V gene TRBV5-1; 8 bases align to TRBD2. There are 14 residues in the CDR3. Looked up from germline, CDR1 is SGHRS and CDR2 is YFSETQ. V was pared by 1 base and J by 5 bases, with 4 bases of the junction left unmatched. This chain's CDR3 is CASSLKRELETQYF. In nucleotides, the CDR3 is TGCGCCAGCAGCTTGAAGCGGGAGTTGGAGACCCAGTACTTC.

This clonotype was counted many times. CDR3 amino acids: CACKAGTGDQPLHF. CDR3 nucleotides: TGTGCCTGTAAAGCCGGGACAGGGGACCAACCCCTCCACTTT. The chain uses TRBV30 and TRBJ1-6; 10 bases map to TRBD1. Looked up from germline, CDR1 is GTSNPN and CDR2 is SVGIG (reference sequence). The CDR3 has 14 residues. With V trimmed by 6 bases and J by 12 bases, 11 bases remained unmatched.

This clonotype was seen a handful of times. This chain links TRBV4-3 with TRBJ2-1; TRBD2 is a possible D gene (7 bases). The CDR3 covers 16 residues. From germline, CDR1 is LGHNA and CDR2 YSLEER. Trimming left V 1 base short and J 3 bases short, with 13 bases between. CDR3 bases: TGCGCCAGCAGCCAAGGGTGGGGGGGCATCTACAATGAGCAGTTCTTC. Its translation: CASSQGWGGIYNEQFF.

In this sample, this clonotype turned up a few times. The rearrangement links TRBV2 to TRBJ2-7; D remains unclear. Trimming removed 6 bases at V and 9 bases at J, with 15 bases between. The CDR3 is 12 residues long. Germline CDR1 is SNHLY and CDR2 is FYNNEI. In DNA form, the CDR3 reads TGTGCCAGCAGCGGTTCCGAGGTCGGGCAGTACTTC. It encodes CASSGSEVGQYF.

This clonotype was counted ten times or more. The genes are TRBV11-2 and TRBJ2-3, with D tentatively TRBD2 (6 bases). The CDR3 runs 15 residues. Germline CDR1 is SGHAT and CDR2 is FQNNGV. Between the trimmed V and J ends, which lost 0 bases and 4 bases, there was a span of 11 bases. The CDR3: CASSLDGGTADTQYF. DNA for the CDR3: TGTGCCAGCAGCTTAGATGGCGGGACCGCAGATACGCAGTATTTT.

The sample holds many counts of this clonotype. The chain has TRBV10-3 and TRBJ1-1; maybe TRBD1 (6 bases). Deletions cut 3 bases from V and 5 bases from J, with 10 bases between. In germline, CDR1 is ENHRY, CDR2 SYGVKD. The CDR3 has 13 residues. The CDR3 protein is CAISDRGGTEAFF. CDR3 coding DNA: TGTGCCATCAGTGACAGGGGAGGGACTGAAGCTTTCTTT.

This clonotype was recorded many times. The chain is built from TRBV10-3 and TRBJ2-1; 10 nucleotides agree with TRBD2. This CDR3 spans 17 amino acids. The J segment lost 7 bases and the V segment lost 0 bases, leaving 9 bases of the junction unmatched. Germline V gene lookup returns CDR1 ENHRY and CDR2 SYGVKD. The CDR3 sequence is CAISESASGSSGNEQFF. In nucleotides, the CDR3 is TGTGCCATCAGTGAGTCCGCTAGCGGGAGTAGTGGGAATGAGCAGTTCTTC.

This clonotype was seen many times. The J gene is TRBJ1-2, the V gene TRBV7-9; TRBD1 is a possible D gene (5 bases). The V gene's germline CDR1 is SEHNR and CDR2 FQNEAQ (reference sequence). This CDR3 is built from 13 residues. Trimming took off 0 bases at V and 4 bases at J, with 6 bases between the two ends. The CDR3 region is CASSLAGGYGYTF. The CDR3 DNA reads TGTGCCAGCAGCTTAGCTGGGGGCTATGGCTACACCTTC.

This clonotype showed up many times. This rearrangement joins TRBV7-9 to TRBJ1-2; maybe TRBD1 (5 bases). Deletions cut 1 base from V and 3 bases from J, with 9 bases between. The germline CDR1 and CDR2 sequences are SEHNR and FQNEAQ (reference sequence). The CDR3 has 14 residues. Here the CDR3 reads CASSLVSRDYGYTF. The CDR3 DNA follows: TGTGCCAGCAGCTTAGTGTCCAGGGACTATGGCTACACCTTC.

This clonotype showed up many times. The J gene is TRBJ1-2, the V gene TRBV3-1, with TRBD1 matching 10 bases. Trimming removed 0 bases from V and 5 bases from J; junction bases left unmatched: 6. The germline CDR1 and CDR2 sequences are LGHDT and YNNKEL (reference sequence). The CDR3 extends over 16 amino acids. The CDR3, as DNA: TGTGCCAGCAGCCAAGATGTATCGGGACAGGGGTATGGCTACACCTTC. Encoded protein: CASSQDVSGQGYGYTF.

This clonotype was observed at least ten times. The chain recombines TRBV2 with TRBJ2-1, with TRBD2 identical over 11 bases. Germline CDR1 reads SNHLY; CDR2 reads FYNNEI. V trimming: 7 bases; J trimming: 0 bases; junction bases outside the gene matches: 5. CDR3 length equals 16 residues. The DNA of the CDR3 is TGTGCCAGCAAGATTACTAGCGGGAGCTCCTACAATGAGCAGTTCTTC. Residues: CASKITSGSSYNEQFF.

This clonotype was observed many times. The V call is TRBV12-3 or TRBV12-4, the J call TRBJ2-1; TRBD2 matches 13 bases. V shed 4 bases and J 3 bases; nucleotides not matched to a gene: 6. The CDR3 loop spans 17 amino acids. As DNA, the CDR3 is TGTGCCAGCAGTTCTGGGACTAGCGGGGCCTTCTACAATGAGCAGTTCTTC. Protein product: CASSSGTSGAFYNEQFF.

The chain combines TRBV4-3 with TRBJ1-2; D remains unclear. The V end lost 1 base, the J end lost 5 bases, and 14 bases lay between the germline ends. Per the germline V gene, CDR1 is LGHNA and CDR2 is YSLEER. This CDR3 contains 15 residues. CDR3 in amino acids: CASSQGTTEPYGYTF. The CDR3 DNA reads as TGCGCCAGCAGCCAAGGAACAACGGAGCCGTATGGCTACACCTTC.

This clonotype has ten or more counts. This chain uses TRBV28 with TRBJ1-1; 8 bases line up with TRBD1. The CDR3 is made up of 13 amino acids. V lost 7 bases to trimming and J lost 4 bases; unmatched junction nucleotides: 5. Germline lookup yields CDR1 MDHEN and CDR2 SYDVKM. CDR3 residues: CASKAGGFTEAFF. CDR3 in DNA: TGTGCCAGCAAGGCAGGGGGCTTCACTGAAGCTTTCTTT.